The clone carrying this TCR beta chain was seen more than once but under ten times. Its antigen is currently unknown. What was sequenced were expressed TCRB transcripts, since all of the isolated RNA had been reverse transcribed. The protocol was immunoSEQ multiplex PCR, while the TCRdb copy is restricted to in-frame clones and leaves out a portion. The sample has tens of thousands of clones, about 47% seen once; the top ten hold 2.6%. The sample comes from a study of beta chain features in type 1 diabetes. Study information: Age and gender were similar between patients and healthy donors, as were cell yields.

General observations from the study: All four CD4+ subsets from Type 1 diabetes patients carried moderately but significantly shorter TCRB CDR3s. For type 1 diabetes patients, VDJ junctions showed fewer insertions and more deletions. Patients and controls would share equally any PCR tilt toward shorter templates. In comparison with healthy donors, patients had naive, central memory and Treg TCRB repertoires that appeared more similar.

This CDR3 region has 15 residues. The germline V gene encodes CDR1 SGHTA and CDR2 FQGNSA. J lost 5 bases, V lost 3 bases, and 4 bases had no gene match. The receptor's source is a woman aged 40 to 49 with type 1 diabetes. What was sequenced was Tregs from blood. The chain recombines TRBV7-2 with TRBJ2-3; 11 positions agree with TRBD2. CDR3 amino acids: CASSFLAGGGDTQYF. The CDR3 bases are TGTGCCAGCAGCTTTCTAGCGGGGGGAGGAGATACGCAGTATTTT.